This TCR beta chain was obtained from a study of T cells after yellow fever vaccination. TCRdb recomputed calls from the 5' RACE reads with MiXCR, one row per CDR3 protein. The sample lists 150,000 to 200,000 distinct CDR3 sequences; about 11% were seen once. This clonotype was seen at least ten times. The CDR3 is 15 amino acids. V lost 1 base to trimming and J lost 4 bases; unmatched junction nucleotides: 4. CDR1 is LGHDT, CDR2 YNNKEL, per germline (reference sequence). The TCR comes from a man younger than 35 who received the YFV17D yellow fever vaccine. The chain recombines TRBV3-1 with TRBJ2-3; the match to TRBD2 covers 8 bases. The input for sequencing was CD8+ T cells sorted from PBMCs, taken 15 days after the yellow fever booster vaccination. The CDR3 region is CASSQAGGPADTQYF. CDR3 coding DNA: TGTGCCAGCAGCCAAGCGGGGGGGCCTGCAGATACGCAGTATTTT.